The clone carrying this TCR beta chain has a single count. Authors' analysis steps: Filtering differed, since immunoSEQ gave only junction sequences and no quality scores. Sequencing was performed with immunoSEQ multiplex PCR; in TCRdb, only in-frame clones are kept and a portion is missing. From that table come the V and J calls and clone size; the DNA was used to work out D and trimming. Here the sample spans 98,000 or so clones, roughly two thirds being singletons. All donors were healthy HIV-negative adults lacking recent acute infections or vaccinations. This sample stems from a study of shared clonotypes between healthy human individuals. This CDR3 has 15 residues. Trimming shortened V by 8 bases and J by 9 bases, and 26 bases separated the two germline ends. The germline V gene has CDR1 GTSNPN and CDR2 SVGIG (reference sequence).

The chain joins TRBV30 to TRBJ1-5, with a weak D call TRBD1 (6 bases). The receptor was isolated from a woman under 40 in good health. The sample taken for sequencing was memory CD8+ T cells sorted from blood. Subset in this sample: CD45RO+ cells pooled with CCR7-negative TemRA cells. The CDR3 DNA follows: TGTGCCATCGAGGGGGGTCGATCAGATCGTGGGCCCCAGCATTTT. It yields the protein CAIEGGRSDRGPQHF.